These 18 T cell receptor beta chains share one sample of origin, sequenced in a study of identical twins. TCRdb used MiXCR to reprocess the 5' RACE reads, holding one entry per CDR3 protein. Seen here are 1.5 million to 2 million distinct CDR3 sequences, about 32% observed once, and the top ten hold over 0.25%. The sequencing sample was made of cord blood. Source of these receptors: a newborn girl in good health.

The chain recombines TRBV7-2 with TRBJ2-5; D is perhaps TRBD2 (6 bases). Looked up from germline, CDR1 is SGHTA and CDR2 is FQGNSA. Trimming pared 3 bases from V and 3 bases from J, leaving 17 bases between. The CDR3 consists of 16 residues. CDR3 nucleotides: TGTGCCAGCAGCTTCCGTCCCCTAGCGAGAGAAGAGACCCAGTACTTC. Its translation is CASSFRPLAREETQYF.

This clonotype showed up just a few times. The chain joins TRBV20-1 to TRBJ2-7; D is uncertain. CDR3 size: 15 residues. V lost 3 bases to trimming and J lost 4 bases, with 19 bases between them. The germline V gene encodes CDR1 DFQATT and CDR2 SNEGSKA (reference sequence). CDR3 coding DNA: TGCAGTGCTAGGCGTTCAGTGACCTCGAGGTACGAGCAGTACTTC. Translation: CSARRSVTSRYEQYF.

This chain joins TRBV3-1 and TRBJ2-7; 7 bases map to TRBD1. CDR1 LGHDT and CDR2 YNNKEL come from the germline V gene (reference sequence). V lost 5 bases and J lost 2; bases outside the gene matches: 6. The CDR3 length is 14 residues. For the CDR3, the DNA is TGTGCCAGCAGCTATACAGGGGAACCCTACGAGCAGTACTTC. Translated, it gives CASSYTGEPYEQYF.

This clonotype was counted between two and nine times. This CDR3 is CASSLPNYNEQFF. The CDR3 DNA reads TGTGCCAGCAGCTTACCCAATTACAATGAGCAGTTCTTC. V and J are TRBV11-2 and TRBJ2-1, with unresolved D. CDR1 SGHAT and CDR2 FQNNGV come from the germline V gene. The CDR3 has 13 residues. The ends were cut back, 2 bases at V and 4 bases at J, with 6 bases in the middle.

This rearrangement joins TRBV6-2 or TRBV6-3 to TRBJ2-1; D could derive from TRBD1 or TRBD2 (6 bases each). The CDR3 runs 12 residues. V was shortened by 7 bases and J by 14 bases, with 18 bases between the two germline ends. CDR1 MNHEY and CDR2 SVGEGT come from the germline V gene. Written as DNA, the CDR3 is TGTGCCAGCAAGAACGGAGGGGGGTATGAGTTCTTC. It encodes CASKNGGGYEFF.

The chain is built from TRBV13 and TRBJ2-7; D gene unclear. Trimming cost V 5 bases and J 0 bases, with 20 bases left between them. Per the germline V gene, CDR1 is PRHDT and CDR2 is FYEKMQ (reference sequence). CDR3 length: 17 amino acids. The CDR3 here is CASSKWNRTVSSYEQYF. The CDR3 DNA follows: TGTGCCAGCAGCAAATGGAACCGTACAGTTAGCTCCTACGAGCAGTACTTC.

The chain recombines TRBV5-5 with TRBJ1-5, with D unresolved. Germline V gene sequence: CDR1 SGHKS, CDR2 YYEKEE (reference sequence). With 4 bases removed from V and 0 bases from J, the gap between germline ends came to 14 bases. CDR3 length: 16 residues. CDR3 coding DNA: TGTGCCAGCAGCCCTGACGTGCCGTCTAGCAATCAGCCCCAGCATTTT. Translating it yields CASSPDVPSSNQPQHF.

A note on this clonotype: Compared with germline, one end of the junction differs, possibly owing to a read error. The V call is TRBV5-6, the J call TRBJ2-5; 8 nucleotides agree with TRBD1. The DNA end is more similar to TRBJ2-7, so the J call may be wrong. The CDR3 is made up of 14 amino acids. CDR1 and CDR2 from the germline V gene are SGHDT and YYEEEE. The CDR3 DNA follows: TGTGCCGGCAGCGCGATGACAGGGGACTACGAGCAGTACTTC. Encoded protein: CAGSAMTGDYEQYF.

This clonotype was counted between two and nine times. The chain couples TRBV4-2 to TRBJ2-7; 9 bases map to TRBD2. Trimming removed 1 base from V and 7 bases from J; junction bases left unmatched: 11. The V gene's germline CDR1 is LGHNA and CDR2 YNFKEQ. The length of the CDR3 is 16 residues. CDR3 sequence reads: CASSQVSTSGYNEQYF. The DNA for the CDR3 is TGTGCCAGCAGCCAAGTCTCGACTAGCGGCTACAATGAGCAGTACTTC.

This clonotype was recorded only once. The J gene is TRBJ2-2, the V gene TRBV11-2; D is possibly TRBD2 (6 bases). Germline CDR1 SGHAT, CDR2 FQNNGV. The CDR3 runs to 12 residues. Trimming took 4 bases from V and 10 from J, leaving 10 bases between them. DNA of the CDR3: TGTGCCAGCAGCTCGGGGGAGGTGGAGCTGTTTTTT. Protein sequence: CASSSGEVELFF.

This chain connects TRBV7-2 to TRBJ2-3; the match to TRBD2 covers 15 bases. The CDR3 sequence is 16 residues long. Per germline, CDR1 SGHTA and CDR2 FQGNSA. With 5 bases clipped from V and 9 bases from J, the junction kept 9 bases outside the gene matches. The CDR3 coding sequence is TGTGCCAGCAGCGTTTCCGGGACTAGCGGGAGGAGGACGCAGTATTTT. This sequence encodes CASSVSGTSGRRTQYF.

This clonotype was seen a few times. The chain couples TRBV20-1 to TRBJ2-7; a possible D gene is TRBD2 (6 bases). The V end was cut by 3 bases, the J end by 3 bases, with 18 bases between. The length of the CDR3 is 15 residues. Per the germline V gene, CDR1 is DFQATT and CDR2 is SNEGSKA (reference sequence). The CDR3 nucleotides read TGCAGTGCTAGGCTTTGGGAGGACATTGGCTACGAGCAGTACTTC. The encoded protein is CSARLWEDIGYEQYF.

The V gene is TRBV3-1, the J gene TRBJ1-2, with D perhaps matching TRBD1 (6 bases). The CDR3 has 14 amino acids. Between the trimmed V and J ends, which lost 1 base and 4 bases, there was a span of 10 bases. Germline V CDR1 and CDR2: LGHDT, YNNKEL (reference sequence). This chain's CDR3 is CASSQGTALYGYTF. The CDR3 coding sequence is TGTGCCAGCAGCCAAGGGACAGCCCTCTATGGCTACACCTTC.

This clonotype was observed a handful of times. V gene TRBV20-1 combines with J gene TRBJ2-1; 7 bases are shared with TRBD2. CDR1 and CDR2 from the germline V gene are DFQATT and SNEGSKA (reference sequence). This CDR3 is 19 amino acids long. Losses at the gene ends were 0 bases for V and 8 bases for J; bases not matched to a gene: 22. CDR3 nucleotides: TGCAGTGCTAGAGATGGCGGGACTACCCTAGCGGCCTGGCAATATGAGCAGTTCTTC. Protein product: CSARDGGTTLAAWQYEQFF.

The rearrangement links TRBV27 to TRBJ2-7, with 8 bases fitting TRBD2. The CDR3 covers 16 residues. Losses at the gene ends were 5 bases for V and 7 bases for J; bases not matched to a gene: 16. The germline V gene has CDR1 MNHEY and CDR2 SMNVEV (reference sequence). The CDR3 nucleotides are TGTGCCAGCAGTCCCATAAGCGGGAGAGGGTACAATGAGCAGTACTTC. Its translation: CASSPISGRGYNEQYF.

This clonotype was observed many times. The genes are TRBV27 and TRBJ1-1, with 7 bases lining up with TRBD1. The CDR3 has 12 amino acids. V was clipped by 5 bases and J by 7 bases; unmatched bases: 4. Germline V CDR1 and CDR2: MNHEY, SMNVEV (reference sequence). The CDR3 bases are TGTGCCAGCAGTCCCGGGACAGTTGAAGCTTTCTTT. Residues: CASSPGTVEAFF.

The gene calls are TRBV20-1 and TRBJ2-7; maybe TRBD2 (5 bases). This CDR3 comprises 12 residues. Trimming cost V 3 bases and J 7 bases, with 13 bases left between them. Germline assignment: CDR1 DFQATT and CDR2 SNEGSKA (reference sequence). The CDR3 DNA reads TGCAGTGCTAGCGCGGGTTACAATGAGCAGTACTTC. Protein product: CSASAGYNEQYF.

This CDR3 reads CASSENREWSYNEQFF. As DNA, the CDR3 is TGTGCCAGCAGTGAAAACCGGGAGTGGTCCTACAATGAGCAGTTCTTC. This chain connects TRBV25-1 to TRBJ2-1, with TRBD2 as a possible D gene (6 bases). CDR3 length: 16 amino acids. Per the germline V gene, CDR1 is MGHDK and CDR2 is SYGVNS. V was pared by 2 bases and J by 1 base, with 12 bases between. Full variable domain (missing parts from reference TRBV25-1 and TRBJ2-1): EADIYQTPRYLVIGTGKKITLECSQTMGHDKMYWYQQDPGMELHLIHYSYGVNSTEKGDLSSESTVSRIRTEHFPLTLESARPSHTSQYLCASSENREWSYNEQFFGPGTRLTVL.